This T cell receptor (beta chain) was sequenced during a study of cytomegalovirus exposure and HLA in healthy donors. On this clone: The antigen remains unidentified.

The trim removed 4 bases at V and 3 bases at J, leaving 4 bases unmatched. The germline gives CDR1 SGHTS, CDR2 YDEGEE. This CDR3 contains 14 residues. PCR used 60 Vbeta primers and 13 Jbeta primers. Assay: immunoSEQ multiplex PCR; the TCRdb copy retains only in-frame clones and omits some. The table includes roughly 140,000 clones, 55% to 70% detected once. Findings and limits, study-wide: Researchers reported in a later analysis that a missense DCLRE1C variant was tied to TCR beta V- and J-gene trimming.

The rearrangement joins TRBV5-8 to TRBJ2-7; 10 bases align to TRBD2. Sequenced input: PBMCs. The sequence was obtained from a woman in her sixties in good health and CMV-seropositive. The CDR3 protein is CASSPSSGGYEQYF. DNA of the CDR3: TGTGCCAGCAGCCCCTCTAGCGGGGGCTACGAGCAGTACTTC.